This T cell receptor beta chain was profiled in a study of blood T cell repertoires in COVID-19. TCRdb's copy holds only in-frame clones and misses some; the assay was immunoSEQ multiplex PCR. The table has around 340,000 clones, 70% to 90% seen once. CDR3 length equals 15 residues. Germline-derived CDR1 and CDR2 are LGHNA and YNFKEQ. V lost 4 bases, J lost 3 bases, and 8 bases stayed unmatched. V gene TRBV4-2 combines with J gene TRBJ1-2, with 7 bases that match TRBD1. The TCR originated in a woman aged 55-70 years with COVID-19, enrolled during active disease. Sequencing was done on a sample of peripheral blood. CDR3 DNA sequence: TGTGCCAGCAGCCCTTCTCCCGGGACAGACTATGGCTACACCTTC. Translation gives CASSPSPGTDYGYTF.